Sequencing of this TCR beta chain was carried out in a study of high-grade serous ovarian cancer treatment subgroups. TCRdb keeps only in-frame clones here, not all; method: immunoSEQ multiplex PCR. This sample has about 5,200 clones, with about three quarters found just once. Tumor tissue was taken before any definitive surgery or chemotherapy was given. The V gene's germline CDR1 is LNHDA and CDR2 SQIVND (reference sequence). V lost 3 bases to trimming and J lost 3 bases, with 11 bases between them. The CDR3 extends over 14 amino acids. The chain employs TRBV19 and TRBJ1-1, with a tentative D call TRBD1 (6 bases). The receptor was derived from a human donor with high-grade serous ovarian cancer. Sequencing was done on a sample of tumor tissue. This CDR3 reads CASSIPDSYTEAFF. In DNA form, the CDR3 reads TGTGCCAGTAGTATCCCGGACAGCTACACTGAAGCTTTCTTT. Using reference TRBV19 and TRBJ1-1 for the parts outside the CDR3, the full variable domain is DGGITQSPKYLFRKEGQNVTLSCEQNLNHDAMYWYRQDPGQGLRLIYYSQIVNDFQKGDIAEGYSVSREKKESFPLTVTSAQKNPTAFYLCASSIPDSYTEAFFGQGTRLTVV.